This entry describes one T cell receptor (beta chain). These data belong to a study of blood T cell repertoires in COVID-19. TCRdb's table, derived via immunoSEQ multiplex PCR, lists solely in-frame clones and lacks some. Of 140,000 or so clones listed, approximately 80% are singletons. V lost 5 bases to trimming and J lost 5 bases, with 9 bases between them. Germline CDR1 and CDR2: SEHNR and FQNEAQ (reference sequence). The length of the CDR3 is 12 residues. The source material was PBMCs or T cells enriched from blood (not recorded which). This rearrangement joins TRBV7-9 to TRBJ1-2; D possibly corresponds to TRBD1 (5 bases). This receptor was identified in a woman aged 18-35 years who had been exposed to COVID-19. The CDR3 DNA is TGTGCCAGCAGCGTGACAGATTATGGCTACACCTTC. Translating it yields CASSVTDYGYTF.